This T cell receptor (beta chain) was profiled in a study of CD8 T cells in ankylosing spondylitis. General observations from the study: In reactive arthritis synovial fluid and blood, some motif variants had been reported before.

Per germline, CDR1 DFQATT and CDR2 SNEGSKA (reference sequence). Trimming stripped 5 bases from V and 5 bases from J, with 13 bases between. This CDR3 comprises 13 residues. Details on this clonotype: Its antigen is unknown.

In TCRdb, the 5' RACE reads were re-called with MiXCR into one record per CDR3 protein. The table includes around 100,000 distinct CDR3 sequences, about 25% detected once. The chain is built from TRBV20-1 and TRBJ2-4; D is ambiguous. Material: synovial fluid, either unsorted or a sorted T cell fraction (not recorded which). The sequence was collected from a male donor with ankylosing spondylitis. The CDR3: CSAGTETQNIQYF. The CDR3 DNA follows: TGCAGTGCTGGAACAGAGACCCAAAACATTCAGTACTTC.